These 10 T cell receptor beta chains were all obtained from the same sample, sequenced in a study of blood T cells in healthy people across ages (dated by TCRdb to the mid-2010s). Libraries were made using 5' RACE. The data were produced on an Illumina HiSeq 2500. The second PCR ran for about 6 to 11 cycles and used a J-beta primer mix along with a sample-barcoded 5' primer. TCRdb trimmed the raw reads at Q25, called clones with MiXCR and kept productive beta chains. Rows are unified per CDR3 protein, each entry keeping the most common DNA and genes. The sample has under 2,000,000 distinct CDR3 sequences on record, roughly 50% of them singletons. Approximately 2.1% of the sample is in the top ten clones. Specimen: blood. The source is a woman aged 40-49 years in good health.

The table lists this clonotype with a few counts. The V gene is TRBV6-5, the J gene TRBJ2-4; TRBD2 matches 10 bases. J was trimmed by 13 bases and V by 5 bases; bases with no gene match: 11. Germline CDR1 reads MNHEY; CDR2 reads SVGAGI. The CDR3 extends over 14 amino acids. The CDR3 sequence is CASSQAGGAGEQYF. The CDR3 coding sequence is TGTGCCAGCAGTCAAGCGGGGGGGGCCGGGGAGCAGTACTTC.

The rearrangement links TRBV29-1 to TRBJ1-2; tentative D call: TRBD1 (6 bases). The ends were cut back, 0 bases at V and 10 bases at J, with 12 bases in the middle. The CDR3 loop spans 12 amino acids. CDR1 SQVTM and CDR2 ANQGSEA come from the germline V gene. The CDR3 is CSVEDTGQPYTF. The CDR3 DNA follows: TGCAGCGTTGAAGACACAGGGCAGCCCTACACCTTC.

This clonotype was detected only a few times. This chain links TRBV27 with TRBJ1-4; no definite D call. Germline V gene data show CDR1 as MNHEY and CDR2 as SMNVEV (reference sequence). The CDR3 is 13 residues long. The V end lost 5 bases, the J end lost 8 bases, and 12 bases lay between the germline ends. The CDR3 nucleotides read TGTGCCAGCAGTGTACGACCTGGGGAAAAACTGTTTTTT. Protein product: CASSVRPGEKLFF.

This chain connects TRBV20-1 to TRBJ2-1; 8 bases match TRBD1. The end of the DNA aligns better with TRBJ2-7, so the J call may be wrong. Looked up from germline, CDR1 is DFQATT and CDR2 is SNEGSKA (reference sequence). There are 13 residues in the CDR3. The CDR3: CSASKSGGAEQYF. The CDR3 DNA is TGCAGTGCTAGTAAATCAGGGGGCGCAGAGCAGTACTTC.

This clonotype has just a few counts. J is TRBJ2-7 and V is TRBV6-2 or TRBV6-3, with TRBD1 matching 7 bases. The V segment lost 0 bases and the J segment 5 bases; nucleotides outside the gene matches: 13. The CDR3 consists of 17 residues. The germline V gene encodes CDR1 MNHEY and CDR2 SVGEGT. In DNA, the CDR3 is TGTGCCAGCAGTTACTCCTTCGACAGGGTAATCGCTAACGAGCAGTACTTC. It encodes CASSYSFDRVIANEQYF.

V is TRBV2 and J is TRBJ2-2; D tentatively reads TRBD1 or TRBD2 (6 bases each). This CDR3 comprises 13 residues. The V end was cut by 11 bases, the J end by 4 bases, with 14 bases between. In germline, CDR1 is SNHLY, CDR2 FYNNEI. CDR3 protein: CASGADSTGELFF. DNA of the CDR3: TGTGCCTCGGGGGCGGATAGCACCGGGGAGCTGTTTTTT.

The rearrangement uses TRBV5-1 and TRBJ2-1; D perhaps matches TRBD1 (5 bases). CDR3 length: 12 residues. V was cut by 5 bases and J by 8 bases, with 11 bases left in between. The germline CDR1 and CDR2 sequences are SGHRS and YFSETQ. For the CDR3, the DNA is TGCGCCAGCAGGCTGGACATCCATGAGCAGTTCTTC. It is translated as CASRLDIHEQFF.

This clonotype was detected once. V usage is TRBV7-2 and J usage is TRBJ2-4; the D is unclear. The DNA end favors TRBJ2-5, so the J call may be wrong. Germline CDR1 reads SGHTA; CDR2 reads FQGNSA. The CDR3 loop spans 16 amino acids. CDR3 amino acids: CANSVGQARSQETQYF. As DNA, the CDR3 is TGTGCCAACAGTGTAGGGCAGGCCCGCTCCCAAGAGACCCAGTACTTC.

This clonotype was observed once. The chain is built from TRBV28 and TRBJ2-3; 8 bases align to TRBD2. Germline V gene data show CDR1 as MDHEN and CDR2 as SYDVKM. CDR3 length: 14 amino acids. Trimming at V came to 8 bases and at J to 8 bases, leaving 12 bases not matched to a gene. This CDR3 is CASASGAGEGTQYF. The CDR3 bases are TGTGCCAGCGCAAGCGGAGCGGGGGAAGGTACGCAGTATTTT.

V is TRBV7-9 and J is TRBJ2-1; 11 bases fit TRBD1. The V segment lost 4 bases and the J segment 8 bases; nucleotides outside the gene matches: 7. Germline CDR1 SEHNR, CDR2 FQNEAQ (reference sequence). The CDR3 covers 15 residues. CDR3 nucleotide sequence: TGTGCCAGCAGCTACGGGACAGGGGGTTGGGATGAGCAGTTCTTC. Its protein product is CASSYGTGGWDEQFF.